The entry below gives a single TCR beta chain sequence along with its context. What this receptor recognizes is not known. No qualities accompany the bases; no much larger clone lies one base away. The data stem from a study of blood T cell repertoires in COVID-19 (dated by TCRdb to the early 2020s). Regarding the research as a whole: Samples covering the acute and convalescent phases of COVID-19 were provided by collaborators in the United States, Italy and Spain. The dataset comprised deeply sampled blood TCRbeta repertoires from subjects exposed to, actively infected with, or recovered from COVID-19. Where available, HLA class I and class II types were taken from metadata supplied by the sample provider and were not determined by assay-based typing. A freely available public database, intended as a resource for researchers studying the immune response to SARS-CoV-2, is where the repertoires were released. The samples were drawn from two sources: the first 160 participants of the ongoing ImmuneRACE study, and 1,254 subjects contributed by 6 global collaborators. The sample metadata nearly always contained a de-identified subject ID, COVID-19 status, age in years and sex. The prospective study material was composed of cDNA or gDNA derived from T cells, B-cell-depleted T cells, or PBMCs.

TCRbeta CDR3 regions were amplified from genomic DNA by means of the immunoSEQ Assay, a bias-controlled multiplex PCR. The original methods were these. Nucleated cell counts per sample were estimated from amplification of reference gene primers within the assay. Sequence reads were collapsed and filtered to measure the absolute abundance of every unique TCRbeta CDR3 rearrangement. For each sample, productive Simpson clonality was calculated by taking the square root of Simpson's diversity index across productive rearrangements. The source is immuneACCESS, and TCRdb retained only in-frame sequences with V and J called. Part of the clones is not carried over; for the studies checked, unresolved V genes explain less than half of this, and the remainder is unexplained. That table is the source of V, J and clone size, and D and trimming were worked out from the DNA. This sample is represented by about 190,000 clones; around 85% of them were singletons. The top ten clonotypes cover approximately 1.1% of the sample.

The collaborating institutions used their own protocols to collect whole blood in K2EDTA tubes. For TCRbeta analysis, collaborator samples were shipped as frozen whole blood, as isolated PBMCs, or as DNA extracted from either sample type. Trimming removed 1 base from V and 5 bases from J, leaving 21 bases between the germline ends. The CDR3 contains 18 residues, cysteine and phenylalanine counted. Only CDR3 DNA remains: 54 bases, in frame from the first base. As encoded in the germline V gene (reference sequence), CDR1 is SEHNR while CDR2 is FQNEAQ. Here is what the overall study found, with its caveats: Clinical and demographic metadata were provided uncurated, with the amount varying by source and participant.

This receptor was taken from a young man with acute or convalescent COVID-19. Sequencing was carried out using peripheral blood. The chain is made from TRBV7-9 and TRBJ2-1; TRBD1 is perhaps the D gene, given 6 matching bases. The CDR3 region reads CASSLDSYRAFDNNEQFF. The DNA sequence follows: TGTGCCAGCAGCTTAGATAGCTACAGGGCCTTCGATAACAATGAGCAGTTCTTC. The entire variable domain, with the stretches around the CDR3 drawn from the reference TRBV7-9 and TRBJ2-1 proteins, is DTGVSQNPRHKITKRGQNVTFRCDPISEHNRLYWYRQTLGQGPEFLTYFQNEAQLEKSRLLSDRFSAERPKGSFSTLEIQRTEQGDSAMYLCASSLDSYRAFDNNEQFFGPGTRLTVL.